One and the same sample provided the 19 T cell receptor beta chains below, sequenced in a study of identical twins. TCRdb re-called the 5' RACE reads through MiXCR, storing one row per CDR3 protein. In the table there are roughly 250,000 distinct CDR3 sequences, roughly 13% of which are singletons. The material sequenced was memory (CD45RO+) T cells sorted from blood. Receptors originate from a woman aged 18-29 years in good health.

This clonotype came up a few times. J is TRBJ2-4 and V is TRBV20-1; the D is unclear. The CDR3 totals 13 residues. Germline V gene lookup returns CDR1 DFQATT and CDR2 SNEGSKA (reference sequence). V dropped 8 bases and J dropped 5 bases, with 16 bases sitting between them. CDR3 residues: CSTHGRGENIQYF. CDR3 bases: TGCAGTACACATGGGCGTGGGGAAAACATTCAGTACTTC.

In this sample, this clonotype turned up many times. This chain uses TRBV5-1 with TRBJ2-3, with a weak D call TRBD2 (5 bases). Germline-derived CDR1 and CDR2 are SGHRS and YFSETQ. V gave up 5 bases and J gave up 2 bases, with 9 bases separating them. This CDR3 spans 13 amino acids. CDR3 bases: TGCGCCAGCAGTCTGGACTTCACAGATACGCAGTATTTT. Protein product: CASSLDFTDTQYF.

The chain couples TRBV5-1 to TRBJ2-5, with 7 bases identical to TRBD2. Trimming cost V 4 bases and J 7 bases; bases outside gene matches: 16. Germline V gene sequence: CDR1 SGHRS, CDR2 YFSETQ. The CDR3 runs to 16 residues. This CDR3 is CASSPNSGTNLPTQYF. The CDR3 DNA is TGCGCCAGCAGCCCCAACTCCGGGACTAACCTACCGACCCAGTACTTC.

This clonotype came up a few times. V and J are TRBV10-3 and TRBJ1-5; 9 bases fit TRBD1. The CDR3 is made up of 13 amino acids. V lost 7 bases and J lost 9; bases outside the gene matches: 7. CDR1 and CDR2 from the germline V gene are ENHRY and SYGVKD. The CDR3 DNA reads TGTGCCATCATGGACAGGGGCGGAGGGCCCCAGCATTTT. This encodes CAIMDRGGGPQHF.

This clonotype was seen a few times. The rearrangement joins TRBV25-1 to TRBJ2-1; TRBD1 might be the D (5 bases). The germline V gene has CDR1 MGHDK and CDR2 SYGVNS. The CDR3 covers 19 residues. V lost 1 base, J lost 2 bases, and 21 bases lay in between. The CDR3 DNA is TGTGCCAGCAGTGAATTTAGGGGCCTCGGGTCCCTCACCTACAATGAGCAGTTCTTC. It is translated as CASSEFRGLGSLTYNEQFF.

V is TRBV4-3 and J is TRBJ2-1; 8 nucleotides line up with TRBD2. V lost 1 base and J lost 2; bases outside the gene matches: 13. Germline V gene sequence: CDR1 LGHNA, CDR2 YSLEER. The CDR3 consists of 19 residues. CDR3 sequence: CASSQAFIDGRATYNEQFF. DNA for the CDR3: TGCGCCAGCAGCCAAGCCTTCATAGACGGGAGGGCTACCTACAATGAGCAGTTCTTC.

The table lists this clonotype with a few counts. This chain connects TRBV7-9 to TRBJ1-2; tentatively, D is TRBD1 (5 bases). The CDR3 runs to 12 residues. Germline loops: CDR1 SEHNR, CDR2 FQNEAQ (reference sequence). Trimming pared 11 bases from V and 2 bases from J, leaving 12 bases between. The CDR3 spells CAGGAGNYGYTF. As DNA, the CDR3 is TGTGCCGGCGGGGCAGGGAACTATGGCTACACCTTC.

The V and J genes are TRBV7-8 and TRBJ2-1; D gene ambiguous. Trimming took off 5 bases at V and 5 bases at J, with 10 bases between the two ends. From germline, CDR1 is SGHVS and CDR2 FQNEAQ. The CDR3 consists of 13 residues. The CDR3 loop is CASSQDGHNEQFF. The CDR3 DNA reads TGTGCCAGCAGCCAGGACGGCCACAATGAGCAGTTCTTC. Supplemented by reference TRBV7-8 and TRBJ2-1, the full variable domain reads GAGVSQSPRYKVAKRGQDVALRCDPISGHVSLFWYQQALGQGPEFLTYFQNEAQLDKSGLPSDRFFAERPEGSVSTLKIQRTQQEDSAVYLCASSQDGHNEQFFGPGTRLTVL.

Many counts were recorded for this clonotype. Mismatch with germline at one junction end may stem from a read error. The rearrangement uses TRBV7-7 and TRBJ2-5; the D gene could be TRBD1 or TRBD2 (5 bases each). Germline V CDR1 and CDR2: SSHAT, FNYEAQ (reference sequence). This CDR3 has 15 amino acids. CDR3: CASSSILGTQETQYF. The CDR3 DNA sequence: TGTGCTAGCAGCTCCATACTGGGGACCCAAGAGACCCAGTACTTC. Using reference TRBV7-7 and TRBJ2-5 for the parts outside the CDR3, the full variable domain is GAGVSQSPRYKVTKRGQDVTLRCDPISSHATLYWYQQALGQGPEFLTYFNYEAQPDKSGLPSDRFSAERPEGSISTLTIQRTEQRDSAMYRCASSSILGTQETQYFGPGTRLLVL.

V is TRBV6-1 and J is TRBJ2-1; possibly TRBD1 for D (6 bases). V was cut by 9 bases and J by 8 bases, with 20 bases left in between. This CDR3 spans 14 amino acids. The germline V gene encodes CDR1 MNHNS and CDR2 SASEGT. The CDR3 sequence is CASTGTNLRDEQFF. CDR3 nucleotides: TGTGCCAGTACCGGGACAAACCTAAGGGATGAGCAGTTCTTC.

This chain connects TRBV7-9 to TRBJ1-1, with 8 nucleotides matching TRBD1. Germline V gene sequence: CDR1 SEHNR, CDR2 FQNEAQ (reference sequence). Trimming at V came to 3 bases and at J to 6 bases, leaving 9 bases not matched to a gene. This CDR3 region has 15 residues. CDR3 DNA: TGTGCCAGCAGCTTGGGGACAGGTACAGTAGCTGAAGCTTTCTTT. Translating it yields CASSLGTGTVAEAFF. Supplemented by reference TRBV7-9 and TRBJ1-1, the full variable domain reads DTGVSQNPRHKITKRGQNVTFRCDPISEHNRLYWYRQTLGQGPEFLTYFQNEAQLEKSRLLSDRFSAERPKGSFSTLEIQRTEQGDSAMYLCASSLGTGTVAEAFFGQGTRLTVV.

This clonotype was counted at least ten times. The chain combines TRBV5-1 with TRBJ1-1; D gene uncertain. Per the germline V gene, CDR1 is SGHRS and CDR2 is YFSETQ. V dropped 1 base and J dropped 7 bases, with 14 bases sitting between them. The CDR3 totals 14 residues. CDR3 sequence: CASSLFQLKGEAFF. The CDR3 region has the DNA TGCGCCAGCAGCTTGTTTCAGCTAAAGGGTGAAGCTTTCTTT. The variable domain in full, with the rest retrieved from reference TRBV5-1 and TRBJ1-1, is KAGVTQTPRYLIKTRGQQVTLSCSPISGHRSVSWYQQTPGQGLQFLFEYFSETQRNKGNFPGRFSGRQFSNSRSEMNVSTLELGDSALYLCASSLFQLKGEAFFGQGTRLTVV.

This clonotype was seen a few times. The chain recombines TRBV19 with TRBJ1-1, with TRBD1 identical over 7 bases. Germline trimming cut 4 bases from V and 0 bases from J; bases unmatched to any gene: 8. The CDR3 runs 16 residues. Germline V gene data show CDR1 as LNHDA and CDR2 as SQIVND (reference sequence). The CDR3 nucleotides read TGTGCCAGTAGTACCCGGGGCAGGGGGATGAACACTGAAGCTTTCTTT. This gives the protein CASSTRGRGMNTEAFF.

The rearrangement joins TRBV20-1 to TRBJ1-2, with TRBD1 matching over 8 bases. V was pared by 6 bases and J by 8 bases, with 8 bases of the junction left unmatched. The CDR3 is 12 amino acids. CDR1 is DFQATT and CDR2 is SNEGSKA in the germline V gene (reference sequence). The CDR3 loop is CSAKPAGGGYTF. CDR3 bases: TGCAGTGCCAAACCGGCAGGGGGCGGCTACACCTTC.

This clonotype was seen at least ten times. The V gene is TRBV7-2, the J gene TRBJ2-7; D not certain. V was cut by 1 base and J by 3 bases, with 10 bases left in between. Per germline, CDR1 SGHTA and CDR2 FQGNSA. CDR3 length: 14 residues. The chain's CDR3 is CASSLGPKNYEQYF. As DNA, the CDR3 is TGTGCCAGCAGCTTAGGCCCGAAAAACTACGAGCAGTACTTC.

The gene calls are TRBV7-2 and TRBJ2-1; 10 bases match TRBD1. The CDR3 is made up of 15 amino acids. Germline assignment: CDR1 SGHTA and CDR2 FQGNSA. The trim removed 4 bases at V and 4 bases at J, leaving 4 bases unmatched. CDR3 DNA sequence: TGTGCCAGCAGCTGGGACAGGGGTGAATACAATGAGCAGTTCTTC. This codes for CASSWDRGEYNEQFF.

This clonotype showed up just a few times. V and J are TRBV7-9 and TRBJ1-1; D remains unclear. The CDR3 consists of 13 residues. V lost 7 bases and J 1 base, leaving 10 bases between the germline ends. In germline, CDR1 is SEHNR, CDR2 FQNEAQ (reference sequence). The chain's CDR3 is CASTPWGNTEAFF. Written as DNA, the CDR3 is TGTGCCAGCACCCCATGGGGGAACACTGAAGCTTTCTTT.

This clonotype was counted between two and nine times. The rearrangement joins TRBV20-1 to TRBJ2-3; D may be TRBD2 (5 bases). Germline CDR1 reads DFQATT; CDR2 reads SNEGSKA (reference sequence). The CDR3 loop spans 16 amino acids. V was trimmed by 4 bases and J by 0 bases, leaving 17 bases between them. The CDR3: CSANTPGTSSTDTQYF. The DNA for the CDR3 is TGCAGTGCTAACACTCCGGGAACCTCTAGCACAGATACGCAGTATTTT.

The rearrangement uses TRBV18 and TRBJ2-1; 11 bases line up with TRBD2. The CDR3 extends over 16 amino acids. The V gene's germline CDR1 is KGHSH and CDR2 LQKENI. V shed 0 bases, J shed 5 bases, and the junction held 3 bases outside the gene matches. The CDR3 DNA reads as TGTGCCAGCTCACCACCTATAGCGGGGGGGAACAATGAGCAGTTCTTC. Translation: CASSPPIAGGNNEQFF.